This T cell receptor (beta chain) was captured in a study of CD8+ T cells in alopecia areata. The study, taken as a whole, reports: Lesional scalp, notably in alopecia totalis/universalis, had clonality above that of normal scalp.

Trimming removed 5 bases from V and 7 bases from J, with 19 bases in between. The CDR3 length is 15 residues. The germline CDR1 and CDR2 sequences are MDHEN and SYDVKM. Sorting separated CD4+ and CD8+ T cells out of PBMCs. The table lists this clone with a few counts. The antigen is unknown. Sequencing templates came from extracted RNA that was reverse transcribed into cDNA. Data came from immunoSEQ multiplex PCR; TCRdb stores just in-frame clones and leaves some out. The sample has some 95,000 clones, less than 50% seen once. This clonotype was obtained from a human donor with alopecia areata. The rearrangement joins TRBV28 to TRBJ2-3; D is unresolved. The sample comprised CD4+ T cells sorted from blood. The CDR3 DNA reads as TGTGCCAGCAGTGGGAACGAGGCGCCCGTTCATACGCAGTATTTT. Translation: CASSGNEAPVHTQYF.